Each of the 10 T cell receptor beta chains below was sequenced from the same sample in a study of monozygotic twins with inflammatory bowel disease. TCRdb processed the 5' RACE reads again and assigns one entry to each CDR3 protein, with no DNA. The specimen's table records nearly 450,000 distinct CDR3 sequences. Sequencing was done on a sample of blood. The receptors were gathered from a human donor with ulcerative colitis or Crohn's disease, or a healthy co-twin of an affected twin (not recorded which).

V and J are TRBV2 and TRBJ2-7; TCRdb's D call, TRBD1, is unchecked because there is no DNA. The germline V gene has CDR1 SNHLY and CDR2 FYNNEI. This CDR3 region has 14 residues. CDR3 amino acids: CASRPGTGRYEQYF.

This chain joins TRBV5-1 and TRBJ2-7; the D call of TRBD1 rests on TCRdb alone, since no DNA is present to check it. The CDR3 has 13 amino acids. The germline V gene has CDR1 SGHRS and CDR2 YFSETQ. The CDR3 here is CASSRDRPYEQYF.

V and J are TRBV20-1 and TRBJ1-5; the D call from TCRdb, TRBD1, cannot be confirmed without DNA. The length of the CDR3 is 15 residues. Germline V gene lookup returns CDR1 DFQATT and CDR2 SNEGSKA (reference sequence). CDR3 loop: CSAREVGQGRQPQHF.

CDR3 loop: CASSIDLGEESNQPQHF. The J gene is TRBJ1-5, the V gene TRBV19; the D gene TCRdb calls, TRBD1, cannot be checked with no DNA. The CDR3 is made up of 17 amino acids. CDR1 LNHDA and CDR2 SQIVND come from the germline V gene (reference sequence).

The rearrangement uses TRBV5-6 and TRBJ1-4. Per germline, CDR1 SGHDT and CDR2 YYEEEE. This CDR3 region has 15 residues. This CDR3 is CASSLIMEGTEKLFF. The full variable domain, its missing parts supplied by reference TRBV5-6 and TRBJ1-4, is DAGVTQSPTHLIKTRGQQVTLRCSPKSGHDTVSWYQQALGQGPQFIFQYYEEEERQRGNFPDRFSGHQFPNYSSELNVNALLLGDSALYLCASSLIMEGTEKLFFGSGTQLSVL.

This chain links TRBV5-1 with TRBJ2-1; TCRdb returns TRBD1, unconfirmable since there is no DNA. This CDR3 spans 15 amino acids. The germline gives CDR1 SGHRS, CDR2 YFSETQ. CDR3 protein: CASSSGQGSNNEQFF.

V gene TRBV20-1 combines with J gene TRBJ1-2. Germline CDR1 reads DFQATT; CDR2 reads SNEGSKA (reference sequence). The CDR3 consists of 14 residues. CDR3 protein: CSASDLKANYGYTF.

The chain recombines TRBV5-6 with TRBJ1-6; with no DNA, the TCRdb D assignment of TRBD1 cannot be verified. Germline CDR1 is SGHDT and CDR2 is YYEEEE. This CDR3 region has 15 residues. Here the CDR3 reads CASSKYGQANSPLHF.

The V call is TRBV7-2, the J call TRBJ2-1; the D call of TRBD2 rests on TCRdb alone, since no DNA is present to check it. The V gene's germline CDR1 is SGHTA and CDR2 FQGNSA. The CDR3 consists of 15 residues. CDR3 region: CASSFGLAGQNEQFF.

J is TRBJ2-1 and V is TRBV6-1; TCRdb indicates TRBD1, and absent DNA this call remains unverified. The germline V gene encodes CDR1 MNHNS and CDR2 SASEGT. CDR3 size: 18 residues. CDR3: CASSEARAQGARNNEQFF.